The entry that follows covers one TCR beta chain sequence. Its antigen is unknown. Trimming cost V 6 bases and J 3 bases, with 12 bases left between them. This CDR3 has 13 amino acids. Germline CDR1 reads SGHRS; CDR2 reads YFSETQ. The sample is drawn from a study of OX40 agonist ivuxolimab in advanced cancers. About the study: Patients in the trial were receiving intravenous ivuxolimab every 2 weeks, at doses of 0.01 to 10 mg/kg. Dose-escalation patients had hepatocellular carcinoma, melanoma, renal cell or head and neck cancer. Points from the study as a whole: The CD4+ and CD8+ T cells in the blood had expanded clonally by week 6 at 0.1 to 3.0 mg/kg.

Data came from immunoSEQ multiplex PCR; TCRdb stores just in-frame clones and leaves some out. Among some 84,000 clones listed, roughly 87% were seen once. The rearrangement uses TRBV5-1 and TRBJ2-5, with D perhaps TRBD1 or TRBD2 (5 bases each). Material: CD4+ or CD8+ T cells sorted from blood, obtained in a trial of the OX40 agonist ivuxolimab. This clonotype was obtained from an adult with an advanced solid tumor such as melanoma, head and neck, liver or kidney cancer. The CDR3, as DNA: TGCGCCAGCAACTCCGGGGCCGAAGAGACCCAGTACTTC. Encoded protein: CASNSGAEETQYF. The whole variable domain, remainder taken from reference TRBV5-1 and TRBJ2-5, is KAGVTQTPRYLIKTRGQQVTLSCSPISGHRSVSWYQQTPGQGLQFLFEYFSETQRNKGNFPGRFSGRQFSNSRSEMNVSTLELGDSALYLCASNSGAEETQYFGPGTRLLVL.